What follows describes a single T cell receptor beta chain. This record comes from a study of blood T cell repertoires in COVID-19. Study summary: Samples of COVID-19 (acute and convalescent) were obtained from the United States, Italy and Spain. T cells, B-cell-depleted T cells, or PBMCs supplied cDNA or gDNA.

The repertoire was sequenced with immunoSEQ multiplex PCR; TCRdb's copy has only in-frame clones and lacks some. The table records about 45,000 clones, 86% of them present only once. The TCR originated in a human donor in a cohort sampled during active COVID-19. The material sequenced was peripheral blood.

CDR3 in amino acids: CASSPTSGGYNEQFF. DNA for the CDR3: TGTGCCAGCAGCCCGACTAGCGGGGGGTACAATGAGCAGTTCTTC. V gene TRBV5-5 combines with J gene TRBJ2-1, with 13 bases matching TRBD2. Trimming took 4 bases from V and 4 from J; bases not matched to a gene: 2. CDR1 and CDR2 (germline): SGHKS, YYEKEE (reference sequence). The CDR3 is 15 amino acids.